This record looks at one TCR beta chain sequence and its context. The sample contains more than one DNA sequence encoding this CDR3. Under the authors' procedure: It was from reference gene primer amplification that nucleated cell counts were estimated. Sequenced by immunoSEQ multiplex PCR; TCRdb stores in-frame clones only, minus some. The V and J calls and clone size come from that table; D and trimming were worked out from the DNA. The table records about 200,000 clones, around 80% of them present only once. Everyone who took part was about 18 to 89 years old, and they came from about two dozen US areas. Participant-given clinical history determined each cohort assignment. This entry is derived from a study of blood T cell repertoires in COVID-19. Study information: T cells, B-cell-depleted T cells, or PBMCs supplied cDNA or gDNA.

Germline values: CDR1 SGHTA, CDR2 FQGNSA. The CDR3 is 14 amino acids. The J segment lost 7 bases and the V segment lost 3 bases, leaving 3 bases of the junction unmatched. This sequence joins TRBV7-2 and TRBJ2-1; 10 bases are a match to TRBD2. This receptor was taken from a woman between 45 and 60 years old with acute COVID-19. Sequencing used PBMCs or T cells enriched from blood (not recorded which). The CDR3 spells CASSLSGGVNEQFF. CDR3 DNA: TGTGCCAGCAGCTTGAGCGGGGGGGTGAATGAGCAGTTCTTC.